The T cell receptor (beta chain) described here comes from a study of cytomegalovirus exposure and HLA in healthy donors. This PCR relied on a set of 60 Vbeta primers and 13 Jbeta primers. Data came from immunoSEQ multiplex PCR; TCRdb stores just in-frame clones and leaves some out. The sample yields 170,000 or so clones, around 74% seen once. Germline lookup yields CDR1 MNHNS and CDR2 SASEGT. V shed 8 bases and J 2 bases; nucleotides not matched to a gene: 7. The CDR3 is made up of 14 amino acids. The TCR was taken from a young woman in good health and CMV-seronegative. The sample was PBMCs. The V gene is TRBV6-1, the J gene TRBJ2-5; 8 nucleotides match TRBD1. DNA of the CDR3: TGTGCCAGCGCGAACAGGGGGATACAAGAGACCCAGTACTTC. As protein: CASANRGIQETQYF.